The clone carrying this T cell receptor (beta chain) was observed many times. This entry comes from a study of T cells in Graves' hyperthyroidism and ophthalmopathy. At the level of the study: Peripheral blood was taken when the disease was first diagnosed, before any treatment began.

CDR1 is SNHLY, CDR2 FYNNEI, per germline. Trimming at V came to 5 bases and at J to 4 bases, leaving 10 bases not matched to a gene. The CDR3 contains 15 residues. Amplification of TCR beta CDR3 regions used RNA as the template. The primer set for the first-round RT-PCR of the TCR CDR3 was HTBI. Each CDR3 protein is one row after TCRdb ran MiXCR on the multiplex PCR reads. Counted here are some 320,000 distinct CDR3 sequences, about 13% occurring once; the ten biggest clones make up 30% to 40%. The chain joins TRBV2 to TRBJ1-2; TRBD1 agrees at 7 bases. The sequenced sample consisted of blood. The sequence derives from a middle-aged woman with Graves' ophthalmopathy. CDR3 loop: CASSIYRGDGYGYTF. Here the CDR3 DNA reads TGTGCCAGCAGTATTTACAGGGGTGATGGCTATGGCTACACCTTC.